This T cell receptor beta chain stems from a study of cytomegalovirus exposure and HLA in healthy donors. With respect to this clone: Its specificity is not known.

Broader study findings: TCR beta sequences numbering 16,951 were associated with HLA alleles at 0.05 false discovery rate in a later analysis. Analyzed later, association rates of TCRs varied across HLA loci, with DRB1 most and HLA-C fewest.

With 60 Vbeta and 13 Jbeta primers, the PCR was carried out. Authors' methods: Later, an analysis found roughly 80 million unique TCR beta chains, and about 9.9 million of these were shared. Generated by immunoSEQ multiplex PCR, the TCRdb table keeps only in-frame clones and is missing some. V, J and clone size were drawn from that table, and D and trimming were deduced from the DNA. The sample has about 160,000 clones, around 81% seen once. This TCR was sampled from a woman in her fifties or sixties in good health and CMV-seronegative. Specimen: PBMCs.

The CDR3 nucleotides are TGTGCCAGCAGCTTAGGGCCCACCACAGATACGCAGTATTTT. Translating it yields CASSLGPTTDTQYF. J is TRBJ2-3 and V is TRBV7-9; D uncertain. Trimming removed 1 base at V and 2 bases at J, with 7 bases between. CDR1 is SEHNR and CDR2 is FQNEAQ in the germline V gene (reference sequence). The CDR3 length is 14 residues. Looking up the rest from reference TRBV7-9 and TRBJ2-3 gives the full variable domain: DTGVSQNPRHKITKRGQNVTFRCDPISEHNRLYWYRQTLGQGPEFLTYFQNEAQLEKSRLLSDRFSAERPKGSFSTLEIQRTEQGDSAMYLCASSLGPTTDTQYFGPGTRLTVL.